The entry below describes one T cell receptor (beta chain). The CDR3 spans 13 residues. Germline V gene sequence: CDR1 MNHNY, CDR2 SVGAGI (reference sequence). Trimming cost V 9 bases and J 5 bases; bases outside gene matches: 9. The record originates from a study of blood T cell repertoires in COVID-19. Study in general: Acute and convalescent COVID-19 specimens originated in the United States, Italy and Spain.

In the authors' methods: Estimated nucleated cell counts came from reference gene primer amplification. Generated by immunoSEQ multiplex PCR, the TCRdb table keeps only in-frame clones and is missing some. The V and J calls and the clone size are those of that table, but D and trimming were determined from the DNA. This table has approximately 70,000 clones, more than 75% appearing once. J is TRBJ1-2 and V is TRBV6-6; 7 bases align to TRBD1. This TCR derives from a human donor in a cohort sampled during active COVID-19. Input material: peripheral blood. CDR3 amino acids: CASKQGQSYGYTF. The CDR3 region has the DNA TGTGCCAGTAAACAGGGACAGAGTTATGGCTACACCTTC.